This TCR beta chain was observed in a study of response to subunit inactivated influenza vaccine. Each CDR3 protein is one row after TCRdb ran MiXCR on the RT-PCR reads. This table holds roughly 630,000 distinct CDR3 sequences, 14% found once. V dropped 6 bases and J dropped 2; count of bases not matched to a gene: 8. CDR3 size: 14 residues. Germline CDR1 reads DFQATT; CDR2 reads SNEGSKA (reference sequence). The sample was PBMCs from blood, taken 14 to 15 days before vaccination. The source of this sequence is a man aged 45-65 years who received an inactivated influenza vaccine. The V and J genes are TRBV20-1 and TRBJ2-5, with 8 bases lining up with TRBD1. In DNA form, the CDR3 reads TGCAGTGCCGCACAGGGGGTGTTACAAGAGACCCAGTACTTC. As protein: CSAAQGVLQETQYF.